Below are 5 T cell receptor beta chains sequenced from a single sample in a study of T cells in Graves' hyperthyroidism and ophthalmopathy. RNA transcripts gave rise to amplified TCR beta CDR3 regions. A set of HTBI primers served as the primers for a first-round RT-PCR of the TCR CDR3. TCRdb re-called the multiplex PCR reads with MiXCR, one entry per CDR3 protein. The sample has around 620,000 distinct CDR3 sequences; about half are singletons. Material for sequencing was peripheral blood or thyroid tissue (not recorded which). The receptors were gathered from an adult woman with Graves' disease, either hyperthyroidism or ophthalmopathy (not recorded which).

This chain joins TRBV25-1 and TRBJ1-5, with TRBD1 matching 8 bases. Per germline, CDR1 MGHDK and CDR2 SYGVNS. Unmatched junction bases numbered 8, after V lost 2 bases and J lost 5 bases. This CDR3 contains 16 residues. CDR3 DNA: TGTGCCAGCAGTGAAACCTCCGGACAGGGCGATCAGCCCCAGCATTTT. Its translation: CASSETSGQGDQPQHF.

In its sample, this clonotype was seen many times. This chain links TRBV7-3 with TRBJ2-5, with D possibly being TRBD2 (5 bases). The CDR3 consists of 15 residues. Trimming took 2 bases from V and 5 from J, leaving 15 bases between them. Germline CDR1 is SGHTA and CDR2 is FQGTGA. Here the CDR3 reads CASSLAGRPYETQYF. CDR3 nucleotide sequence: TGTGCCAGCAGCTTAGCGGGCAGGCCGTACGAGACCCAGTACTTC.

A single count supports this clonotype. V usage is TRBV25-1 and J usage is TRBJ1-2; D remains ambiguous. CDR3 length: 14 residues. Germline V gene lookup returns CDR1 MGHDK and CDR2 SYGVNS. V was pared by 1 base and J by 4 bases, with 10 bases between. CDR3 nucleotide sequence: TGTGCCAGCAGTGAATTGGATCAGTTCTATGGCTACACCTTC. Its translation is CASSELDQFYGYTF.

As to this clonotype: This CDR3 fails to terminate in the conserved phenylalanine or tryptophan, so it likely reflects a read error. The limits of the CDR3 on the DNA are not certain, so only TCRdb's listed CDR3 is given. The chain uses TRBV7-2 and TRBJ1-3. Per the germline V gene, CDR1 is SGHTA and CDR2 is FQGNSA. Inclusive of both ends, the CDR3 amounts to 8 amino acids. The CDR3 sequence: CASSPTNT.

The chain has TRBV15 and TRBJ2-7; 10 bases match TRBD1. The CDR3 runs 15 residues. CDR1 and CDR2 from the germline V gene are LNHNV and YYDKDF (reference sequence). V lost 3 bases and J lost 4; bases outside the gene matches: 6. The CDR3: CATSSRDRGRYEQYF. In nucleotides, the CDR3 is TGTGCCACCAGCAGTAGGGACAGGGGAAGATACGAGCAGTACTTC.